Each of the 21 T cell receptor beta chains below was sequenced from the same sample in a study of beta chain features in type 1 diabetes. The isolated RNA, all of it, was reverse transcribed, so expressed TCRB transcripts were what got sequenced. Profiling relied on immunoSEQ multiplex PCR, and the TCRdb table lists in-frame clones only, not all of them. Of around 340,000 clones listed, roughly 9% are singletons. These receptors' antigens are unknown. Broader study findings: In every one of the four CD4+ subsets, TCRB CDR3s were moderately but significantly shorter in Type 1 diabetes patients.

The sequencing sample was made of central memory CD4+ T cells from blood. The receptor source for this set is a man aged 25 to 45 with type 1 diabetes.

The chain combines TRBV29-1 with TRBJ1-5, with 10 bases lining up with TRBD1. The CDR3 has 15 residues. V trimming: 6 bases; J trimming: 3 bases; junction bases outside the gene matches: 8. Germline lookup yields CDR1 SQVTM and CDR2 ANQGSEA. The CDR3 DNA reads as TGCAGCGTCGTCGTGACAGGGGGCTTCAATCAGCCCCAGCATTTT. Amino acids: CSVVVTGGFNQPQHF.

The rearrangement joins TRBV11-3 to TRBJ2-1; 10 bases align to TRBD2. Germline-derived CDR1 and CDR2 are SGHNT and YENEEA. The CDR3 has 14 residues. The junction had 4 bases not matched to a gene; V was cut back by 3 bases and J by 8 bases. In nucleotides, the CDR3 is TGTGCCAGCAGCTTCGCTAGCGGGGGATATGAGCAGTTCTTC. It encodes CASSFASGGYEQFF.

CDR3 sequence reads: CASSPTLNTEAFF. CDR3 nucleotides: TGTGCCAGCAGCCCGACACTAAACACTGAAGCTTTCTTT. The rearrangement joins TRBV5-6 to TRBJ1-1; D is undetermined. CDR3 length: 13 residues. Trimming shortened V by 4 bases and J by 2 bases, and 9 bases separated the two germline ends. Per germline, CDR1 SGHDT and CDR2 YYEEEE.

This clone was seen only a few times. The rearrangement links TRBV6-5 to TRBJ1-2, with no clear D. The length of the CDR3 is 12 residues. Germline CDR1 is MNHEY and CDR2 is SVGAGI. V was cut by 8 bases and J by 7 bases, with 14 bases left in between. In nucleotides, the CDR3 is TGTGCCAGCGAAGCGTGGCGTTCTGGCTACACCTTC. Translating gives CASEAWRSGYTF.

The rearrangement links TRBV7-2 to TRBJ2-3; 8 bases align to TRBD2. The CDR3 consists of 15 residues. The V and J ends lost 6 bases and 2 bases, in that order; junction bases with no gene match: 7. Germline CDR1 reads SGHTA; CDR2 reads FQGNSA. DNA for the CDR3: TGTGCCAGCAGGCGTACTAGCGGATACACAGATACGCAGTATTTT. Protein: CASRRTSGYTDTQYF.

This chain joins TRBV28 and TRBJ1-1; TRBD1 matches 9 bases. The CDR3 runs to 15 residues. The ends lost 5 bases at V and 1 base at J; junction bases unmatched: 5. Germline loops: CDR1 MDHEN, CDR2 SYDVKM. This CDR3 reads CASSTATGGNTEAFF. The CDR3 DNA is TGTGCCAGCAGTACCGCGACAGGGGGGAACACTGAAGCTTTCTTT.

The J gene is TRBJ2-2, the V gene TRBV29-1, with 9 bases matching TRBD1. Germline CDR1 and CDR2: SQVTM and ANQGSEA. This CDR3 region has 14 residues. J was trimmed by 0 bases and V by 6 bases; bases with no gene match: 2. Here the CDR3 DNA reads TGCAGCGTGGGGACAGGGTCGAACACCGGGGAGCTGTTTTTT. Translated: CSVGTGSNTGELFF.

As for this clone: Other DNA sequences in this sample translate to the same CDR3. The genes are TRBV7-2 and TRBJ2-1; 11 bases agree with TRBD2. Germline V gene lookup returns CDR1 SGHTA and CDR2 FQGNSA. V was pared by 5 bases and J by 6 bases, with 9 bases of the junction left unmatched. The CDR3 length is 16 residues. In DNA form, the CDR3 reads TGTGCCAGCAGCCCCCGACTAGCGGGGTCGGGCAATGAGCAGTTCTTC. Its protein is CASSPRLAGSGNEQFF.

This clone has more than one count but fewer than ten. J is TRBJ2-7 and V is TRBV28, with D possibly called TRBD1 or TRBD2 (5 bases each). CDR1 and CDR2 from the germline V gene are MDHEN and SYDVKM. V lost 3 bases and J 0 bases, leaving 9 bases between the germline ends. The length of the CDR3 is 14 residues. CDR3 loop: CASSFGTASYEQYF. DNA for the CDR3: TGTGCCAGCAGTTTCGGGACGGCCTCCTACGAGCAGTACTTC.

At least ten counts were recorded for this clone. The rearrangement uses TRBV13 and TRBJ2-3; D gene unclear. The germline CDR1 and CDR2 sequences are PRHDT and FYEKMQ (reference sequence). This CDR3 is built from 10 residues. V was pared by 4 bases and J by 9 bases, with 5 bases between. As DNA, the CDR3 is TGTGCCAGCAGCTACATGACGCAGTATTTT. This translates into CASSYMTQYF. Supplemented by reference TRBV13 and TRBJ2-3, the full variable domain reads AAGVIQSPRHLIKEKRETATLKCYPIPRHDTVYWYQQGPGQDPQFLISFYEKMQSDKGSIPDRFSAQQFSDYHSELNMSSLELGDSALYFCASSYMTQYFGPGTRLTVL.

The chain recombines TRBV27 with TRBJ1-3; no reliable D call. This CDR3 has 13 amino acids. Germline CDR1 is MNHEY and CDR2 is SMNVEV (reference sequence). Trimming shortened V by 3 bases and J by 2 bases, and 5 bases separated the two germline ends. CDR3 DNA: TGTGCCAGCAGTTTTATAGCTGGAAACACCATATATTTT. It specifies CASSFIAGNTIYF.

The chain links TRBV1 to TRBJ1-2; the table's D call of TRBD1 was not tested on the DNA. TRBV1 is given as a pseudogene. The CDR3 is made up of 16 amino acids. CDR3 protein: CTSSQDSQPPNYGYTF. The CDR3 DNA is TGCACCAGCAGCCAAGATTCACAGCCTCCTAACTATGGCTACACCTTC.

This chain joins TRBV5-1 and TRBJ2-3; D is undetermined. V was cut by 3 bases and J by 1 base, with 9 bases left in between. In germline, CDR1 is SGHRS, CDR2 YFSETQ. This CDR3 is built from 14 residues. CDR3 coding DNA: TGCGCCAGCAGCTACGATCCGGGCACAGATACGCAGTATTTT. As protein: CASSYDPGTDTQYF. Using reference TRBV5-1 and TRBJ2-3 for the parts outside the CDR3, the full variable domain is KAGVTQTPRYLIKTRGQQVTLSCSPISGHRSVSWYQQTPGQGLQFLFEYFSETQRNKGNFPGRFSGRQFSNSRSEMNVSTLELGDSALYLCASSYDPGTDTQYFGPGTRLTVL.

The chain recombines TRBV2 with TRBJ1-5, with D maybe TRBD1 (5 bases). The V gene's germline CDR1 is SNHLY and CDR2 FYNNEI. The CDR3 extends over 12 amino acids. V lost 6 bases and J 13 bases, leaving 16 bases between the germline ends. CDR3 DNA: TGTGCCAGCAGGAGGGGAGAGGACTCGCAGCATTTT. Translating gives CASRRGEDSQHF.

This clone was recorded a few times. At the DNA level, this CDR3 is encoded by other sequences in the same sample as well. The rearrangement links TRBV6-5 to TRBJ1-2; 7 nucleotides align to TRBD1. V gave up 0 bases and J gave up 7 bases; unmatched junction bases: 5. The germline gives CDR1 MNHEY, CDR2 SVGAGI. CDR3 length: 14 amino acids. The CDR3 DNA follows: TGTGCCAGCAGTTACTCGGGCCAGGGGGGTGGCTACACCTTC. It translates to CASSYSGQGGGYTF.

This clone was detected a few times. CDR3 in DNA: TGTGCCAGCAGTTCTCGGACACCCGCTAACTATGGCTACACCTTC. Amino acids: CASSSRTPANYGYTF. The rearrangement links TRBV28 to TRBJ1-2, with D tentatively TRBD1 (5 bases). Looked up from germline, CDR1 is MDHEN and CDR2 is SYDVKM. The CDR3 spans 15 residues. Trimming took off 4 bases at V and 0 bases at J, with 12 bases between the two ends.

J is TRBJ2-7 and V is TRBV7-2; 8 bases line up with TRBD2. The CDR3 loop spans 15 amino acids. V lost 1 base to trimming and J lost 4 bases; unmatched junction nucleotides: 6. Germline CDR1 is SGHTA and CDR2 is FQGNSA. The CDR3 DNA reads TGTGCCAGCAGCTTAGAGGCTAGCGGGTATTACGAGCAGTACTTC. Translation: CASSLEASGYYEQYF.

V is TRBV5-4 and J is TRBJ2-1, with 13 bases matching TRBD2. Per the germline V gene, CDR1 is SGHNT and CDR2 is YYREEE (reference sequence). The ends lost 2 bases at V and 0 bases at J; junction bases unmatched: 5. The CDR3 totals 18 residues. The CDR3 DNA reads TGTGCCAGCAGCTTAAAACTAGCGGGGGGGATCTCCTACAATGAGCAGTTCTTC. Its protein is CASSLKLAGGISYNEQFF.

CDR3 bases: TGTGCCAGCAGCTTCATAAACGAGCAGTACTTC. Protein product: CASSFINEQYF. The chain recombines TRBV7-2 with TRBJ2-7; no clear D. The CDR3 is 11 amino acids. Per the germline V gene, CDR1 is SGHTA and CDR2 is FQGNSA. Trimming stripped 3 bases from V and 5 bases from J, with 5 bases between.

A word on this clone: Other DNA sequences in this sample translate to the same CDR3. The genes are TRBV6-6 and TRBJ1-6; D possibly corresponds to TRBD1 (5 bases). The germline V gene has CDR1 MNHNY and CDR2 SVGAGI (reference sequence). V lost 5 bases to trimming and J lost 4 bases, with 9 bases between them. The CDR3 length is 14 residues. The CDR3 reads CASSPRVYNSPLHF. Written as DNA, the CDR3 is TGTGCCAGCAGTCCCAGGGTTTATAATTCACCCCTCCACTTT.

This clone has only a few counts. For the CDR3, the DNA is TGTGCCAGCTCACCCACTACAGGGGACACTGAAGCTTTCTTT. Translation gives CASSPTTGDTEAFF. The chain uses TRBV18 and TRBJ1-1, with TRBD1 matching over 7 bases. CDR1 and CDR2 from the germline V gene are KGHSH and LQKENI. The CDR3 is made up of 14 amino acids. J was trimmed by 3 bases and V by 3 bases; bases with no gene match: 4.